The entry below gives a single T cell receptor beta chain sequence along with its context. What this receptor recognizes is not known. No much larger clone exists at a distance of one base, and base qualities are not known. From V the trimming removes 7 bases and from J it removes 5 bases, while the gene matches leave 5 bases of the junction unaccounted for. Counted from cysteine to phenylalanine, this CDR3 has 15 amino acids. Kept here is only the CDR3 DNA, which spans 45 bases and is read in frame from base 1. The germline V gene encodes CDR1 MDHEN and CDR2 SYDVKM. These data are taken from a study of PD-L1 blockade in urothelial cancer (dated by TCRdb to about 2017). About the full investigation: Every patient began therapy around 2014 and was given atezolizumab 1,200 mg intravenously every 3 weeks. Twenty-five of 29 patients were males with bladder-origin urothelial cancer, and about 60% of the roughly 29 reported a prior smoking history. An ECOG performance status of 0 or 1 was recorded for the patients, and 0 to 3 prior chemotherapy regimens had been received by the patients. Blood samples were analyzed 3 weeks after the start of treatment (second dose) and 6 weeks after the start of treatment. Blood samples gave median yields of about 140,000 T cells and around 88,000 unique TCRs, along with a median clonality of 0.080. Somatic, immune and clinical correlates of response to PD-L1 blockade with atezolizumab in urothelial cancer were the focus of an exploratory multi-omic analysis. TCR sequencing covered pretreatment tumor samples and matched, serially collected peripheral blood taken before and after atezolizumab treatment. Durable clinical benefit was defined as progression-free survival longer than 6 months, and TCR features were also tested against progression-free and overall survival. In the same patients who had TCR sequencing, pretreatment tumors also underwent whole exome sequencing and RNA sequencing. Fewer than ten patients achieved durable clinical benefit and some 20 did not. Pretreatment blood TCR-seq was available for fewer than 30 patients, at least one posttreatment blood collection was obtained for roughly 24 patients, and tumor TCR-seq was available for roughly 24 patients. Study-level results and caveats: Improved progression-free and overall survival was found to be associated with pretreatment peripheral blood TCR clonality below the median. Greater expansion of tumor-associated TCR clones in peripheral blood 3 weeks after the start of treatment was observed in patients with durable benefit (n of about 21, p = 0.022). Small sample size (n ≈ 29) and many exploratory analyses mean the results are intended to be hypothesis-generating.

The cohort included about 30 patients with locally advanced or metastatic urothelial carcinoma who were treated at Memorial Sloan Kettering on a trial protocol. Peripheral blood mononuclear cells were collected pretreatment and during treatment, with between 1 and 8 total time points obtained per patient. The Qiagen DNeasy Blood extraction kit was used to purify genomic DNA from total PBMCs and tumor samples. Collected pretreatment and during treatment, PBMCs were isolated and stored as previously described. To estimate absolute template abundance from read counts, synthetic TCR analog templates were spiked into each PCR. The immunoSEQ assay was used to amplify TCRbeta CDR3 regions from genomic DNA with bias-controlled V and J gene primers. Sequencing of rearranged TCRbeta segments was performed at approximately 20X coverage. For the original study's pipeline: Sequencing errors were corrected by clustering, and CDR3s were annotated against IMGT so that V, D and J genes could be assigned. Downstream analyses used only productive TCRbeta rearrangements, leaving out any out-of-frame or stop-codon sequences. Clonality was computed as one minus Shannon entropy normalized by the log of the number of unique productive sequences. Fisher's exact test with Benjamini-Hochberg correction, at a threshold of adjusted p below 0.01, was used to find clones that differed between time points or between blood and tumor. This is the immuneACCESS table as TCRdb keeps it, with only in-frame sequences that have V and J called. A part of the clones is gone; compared with another copy, unresolved V genes explain less than half, and the rest is unexplained. The DNA gave D and trimming, while V, J and clone size come from that table. The sample table holds tens of thousands of clones, of which 82% were seen once. 3.5% to 4% of the sample is held by the ten biggest clonotypes.

Source: PBMCs, taken around atezolizumab (anti-PD-L1) treatment. The chain employs TRBV28 and TRBJ2-2, with 12 middle bases fitting TRBD2. The source of this sequence is a man between 70 and 80 years old with urothelial cancer. The CDR3 amino acid sequence is: CASTRLAGVTGELFF. The DNA reads TGTGCCAGCACCCGACTAGCGGGAGTGACCGGGGAGCTGTTTTTT.